Below, 28 T cell receptor beta chains from the same sample are listed, as sequenced in a study of T cells in Graves' hyperthyroidism and ophthalmopathy. Amplification yielded TCR beta CDR3 regions, with RNA transcripts as the source. First-round RT-PCR with HTBI primers amplified the TCR CDR3 region. TCRdb re-called the multiplex PCR reads with MiXCR, one entry per CDR3 protein. The sample holds a few hundred thousand distinct CDR3 sequences; about an eighth are singletons and the top ten take 5% to 6.5%. Material for sequencing was blood. Source of these receptors: a woman aged 18-29 years with Graves' hyperthyroidism.

This clonotype has ten or more counts. This chain uses TRBV5-1 with TRBJ2-1; D unclear. Germline CDR1 is SGHRS and CDR2 is YFSETQ. Trimming cost V 0 bases and J 5 bases, with 6 bases left between them. The CDR3 runs to 13 residues. CDR3 DNA: TGCGCCAGCAGCTTGGGCAGAAACAATGAGCAGTTCTTC. This codes for CASSLGRNNEQFF.

This sequence joins TRBV20-1 and TRBJ1-2, with 8 bases lining up with TRBD1. The length of the CDR3 is 11 residues. The V segment lost 5 bases and the J segment 4 bases; nucleotides outside the gene matches: 0. The V gene's germline CDR1 is DFQATT and CDR2 SNEGSKA (reference sequence). CDR3 in DNA: TGCAGTGCTGGGACAGGCTATGGCTACACCTTC. Its protein is CSAGTGYGYTF.

This clonotype was found many times. The V and J genes are TRBV28 and TRBJ2-7; TRBD1 agrees at 7 bases. The V and J ends lost 7 bases and 0 bases, in that order; junction bases with no gene match: 3. This CDR3 has 13 amino acids. Germline CDR1 reads MDHEN; CDR2 reads SYDVKM. DNA of the CDR3: TGTGCCAGCAAGGGACAGCTCTCCTACGAGCAGTACTTC. It encodes CASKGQLSYEQYF.

This clonotype was seen many times. At one of its ends the junction is not consistent with the germline gene, which may arise from a read error. The chain employs TRBV7-9 and TRBJ2-3; TRBD2 agrees at 8 bases. CDR1 and CDR2 from the germline V gene are SEHNR and FQNEAQ (reference sequence). This CDR3 is 14 amino acids long. The CDR3 spells CASSLAGRTDTQYF. CDR3 nucleotides: TGTGCCAGCAGCCTAGCGGGCCGCACAGATACGCAGTATTTT.

This clonotype occurred a few times. A read error may produce the germline difference seen at one junction end. The chain recombines TRBV7-7 with TRBJ2-3; possibly TRBD1 or TRBD2 for D (6 bases each). The CDR3 has 17 residues. Germline V gene data show CDR1 as SSHAT and CDR2 as FNYEAQ (reference sequence). CDR3 nucleotide sequence: TGTGCTAGCAGCTCGGGGGTACAGGGTGCTAGCACAGATACGCAGTATTTT. Amino acid sequence: CASSSGVQGASTDTQYF.

This clonotype was seen a handful of times. This chain uses TRBV4-2 with TRBJ2-7, with D possibly being TRBD2 (5 bases). From germline, CDR1 is LGHNA and CDR2 YNFKEQ. The V end was cut by 0 bases, the J end by 0 bases, with 9 bases between. This CDR3 is 15 amino acids long. In DNA form, the CDR3 reads TGTGCCAGCAGCCAAGATCAAGCGGACTCCTACGAGCAGTACTTC. It codes for CASSQDQADSYEQYF.

Regarding this clonotype: Compared with germline, one end of the junction differs, possibly owing to a read error. The rearrangement uses TRBV20-1 and TRBJ1-5, with no clear D. This CDR3 region has 13 residues. CDR1 is DFQATT and CDR2 is SNEGSKA in the germline V gene (reference sequence). The CDR3 DNA reads as TGCAGTGCGGTCGCGGGCAGCAATCGGCCCCAGCATTTT. Amino acids: CSAVAGSNRPQHF.

Concerning this clonotype itself: This may stem from a read error, because a much larger clone lies one nucleotide away. This chain connects TRBV3-1 to TRBJ2-7; perhaps D is TRBD1 or TRBD2 (5 bases each). The CDR3 is 12 amino acids. The germline V gene has CDR1 LGHDT and CDR2 YNNKEL (reference sequence). The chain's CDR3 is CARSEGTLEQYF. Written as DNA, the CDR3 is TGTGCCCGCAGCGAAGGGACGCTCGAGCAGTACTTC.

This clonotype was observed many times. The chain carries TRBV25-1 and TRBJ1-2, with D maybe TRBD1 (5 bases). The CDR3 runs to 13 residues. Trimming took off 2 bases at V and 2 bases at J, with 6 bases between the two ends. Germline V CDR1 and CDR2: MGHDK, SYGVNS. CDR3 protein: CASSEDRNYGYTF. CDR3 DNA sequence: TGTGCCAGCAGTGAAGACAGAAACTATGGCTACACCTTC.

This clonotype was counted ten times or more. The chain is built from TRBV29-1 and TRBJ2-7; no clear D gene. This CDR3 has 11 residues. In germline, CDR1 is SQVTM, CDR2 ANQGSEA. V dropped 4 bases and J dropped 2 bases, with 6 bases sitting between them. CDR3: CSVVQAYEQYF. The CDR3 DNA is TGCAGCGTTGTCCAGGCCTACGAGCAGTACTTC.

This clonotype was counted many times. V and J are TRBV11-2 and TRBJ1-2; no clear D gene. Trimming removed 1 base at V and 7 bases at J, with 7 bases between. Germline V lookup: CDR1 SGHAT, CDR2 FQNNGV. This CDR3 is built from 12 residues. CDR3 loop: CASSLGNIGYTF. The CDR3 DNA is TGTGCCAGCAGCTTAGGCAATATTGGCTACACCTTC.

This clonotype was recorded only once. This rearrangement joins TRBV6-2 or TRBV6-3 to TRBJ2-7; perhaps D is TRBD1 or TRBD2 (6 bases each). Looked up from germline, CDR1 is MNHEY and CDR2 is SVGEGT. V was trimmed by 3 bases and J by 5 bases, leaving 11 bases between them. There are 13 residues in the CDR3. CDR3 bases: TGTGCCAGCAGTTATCAGGGGAGGCACGAGCAGTACTTC. The encoded protein is CASSYQGRHEQYF.

This clonotype was recorded many times. V is TRBV28 and J is TRBJ2-2, with TRBD2 identical over 12 bases. From germline, CDR1 is MDHEN and CDR2 SYDVKM. After removal of 7 bases from V and 5 bases from J, the junction contained 11 bases not matched to a gene. This CDR3 contains 17 residues. The CDR3 DNA is TGTGCCAGCACCCCTTCCGGACTAGCGGGAAGGACCGGGGAGCTGTTTTTT. Amino acids: CASTPSGLAGRTGELFF.

There are many counts of this clonotype. Germline is not matched at one junction end, which may reflect a read error. This chain joins TRBV6-5 and TRBJ1-1; D gene ambiguous. The CDR3 spans 13 residues. In germline, CDR1 is MNHEY, CDR2 SVGAGI. CDR3 coding DNA: TGTGCCAGCAATTACTCGGGGAGACCTGAAGCTTTCTTT. It codes for CASNYSGRPEAFF.

This clonotype came up many times. This sequence joins TRBV28 and TRBJ1-2; D is possibly TRBD1 (5 bases). The CDR3 runs 13 residues. Trimming shortened V by 7 bases and J by 3 bases, and 12 bases separated the two germline ends. CDR1 MDHEN and CDR2 SYDVKM come from the germline V gene. For the CDR3, the DNA is TGTGCCAGCACCCCAGGGCAAGACTATGGCTACACCTTC. This gives the protein CASTPGQDYGYTF.

This clonotype has at least ten counts. The genes are TRBV13 and TRBJ1-6; D call uncertain. This CDR3 contains 12 residues. Germline assignment: CDR1 PRHDT and CDR2 FYEKMQ (reference sequence). Trimming stripped 1 base from V and 7 bases from J, with 2 bases between. The CDR3 here is CASSLDNSPLHF. The CDR3 coding sequence is TGTGCCAGCAGCTTAGACAATTCACCCCTCCACTTT.

Concerning this clonotype: This could be a read error, since a much larger clone is one nucleotide away. V is TRBV7-2 and J is TRBJ1-4; D ambiguous. The CDR3 has 15 amino acids. The V gene's germline CDR1 is SGHTA and CDR2 FQGNSA. The CDR3 reads CAGSPRRLANEKLFF. The CDR3 nucleotides read TGTGCCGGCAGCCCTAGGAGGTTGGCTAATGAAAAACTGTTTTTT.

The V call is TRBV19, the J call TRBJ2-7, with 8 positions matching TRBD2. The CDR3 covers 13 residues. The V gene's germline CDR1 is LNHDA and CDR2 SQIVND (reference sequence). V trimming: 10 bases; J trimming: 6 bases; junction bases outside the gene matches: 11. The chain's CDR3 is CATREGVNFEQYF. As DNA, the CDR3 is TGTGCCACACGGGAGGGGGTAAATTTCGAGCAGTACTTC.

This clonotype appeared many times. The chain employs TRBV28 and TRBJ1-2; D uncertain. Germline V CDR1 and CDR2: MDHEN, SYDVKM. V was clipped by 5 bases and J by 8 bases, with 9 bases between them. This CDR3 has 11 residues. This chain's CDR3 is CASSTRLGYTF. CDR3 in DNA: TGTGCCAGCAGTACCAGGTTGGGCTACACCTTC.

The chain's CDR3 is CASSLGLGMAVEQYF. The CDR3 DNA reads as TGTGCCAGCAGCCTTGGACTGGGCATGGCCGTCGAGCAGTACTTC. The chain recombines TRBV11-2 with TRBJ2-7; D is possibly TRBD2 (5 bases). V was shortened by 5 bases and J by 6 bases, with 20 bases between the two germline ends. CDR1 is SGHAT, CDR2 FQNNGV, per germline. The CDR3 covers 15 residues.

In this sample, this clonotype turned up many times. V and J are TRBV2 and TRBJ1-5, with D perhaps matching TRBD1 (5 bases). CDR1 is SNHLY, CDR2 FYNNEI, per germline. The CDR3 loop spans 15 amino acids. V was shortened by 3 bases and J by 0 bases, with 9 bases between the two germline ends. The CDR3 loop reads CASSDGGISNQPQHF. The DNA of the CDR3 is TGTGCCAGCAGTGATGGGGGTATTAGCAATCAGCCCCAGCATTTT.

This clonotype was recorded at least ten times. The chain joins TRBV7-9 to TRBJ1-1; D not certain. Germline CDR1 SEHNR, CDR2 FQNEAQ (reference sequence). This CDR3 has 14 amino acids. The V end was cut by 5 bases, the J end by 7 bases, with 17 bases between. The CDR3 DNA sequence: TGTGCCAGCAGCCCACCCCGTGACGTAATTGAAGCTTTCTTT. Amino acids: CASSPPRDVIEAFF.

This clonotype occurred many times. The V call is TRBV5-1, the J call TRBJ2-1, with D perhaps matching TRBD1 (6 bases). This CDR3 is built from 14 residues. Germline V CDR1 and CDR2: SGHRS, YFSETQ. V dropped 2 bases and J dropped 8 bases, with 14 bases sitting between them. The CDR3 spells CASSFHRDGDEQFF. CDR3 nucleotides: TGCGCCAGCAGCTTTCACAGGGACGGAGATGAGCAGTTCTTC.

In this sample, this clonotype turned up many times. The rearrangement links TRBV11-2 to TRBJ2-1; a weak D match, TRBD1 (6 bases). This CDR3 contains 15 residues. V was trimmed by 0 bases and J by 4 bases, leaving 10 bases between them. The germline V gene encodes CDR1 SGHAT and CDR2 FQNNGV. The CDR3 spells CASSLDGGRYNEQFF. As DNA, the CDR3 is TGTGCCAGCAGCTTAGATGGGGGCCGGTACAATGAGCAGTTCTTC.

This clonotype was found many times. The J gene is TRBJ2-3, the V gene TRBV20-1; 10 bases line up with TRBD2. This CDR3 has 16 amino acids. Germline-derived CDR1 and CDR2 are DFQATT and SNEGSKA (reference sequence). The ends lost 2 bases at V and 0 bases at J; junction bases unmatched: 5. The CDR3 coding sequence is TGCAGTGCTAGACCGTCGACTAGCGGGAGCACAGATACGCAGTATTTT. Translating it yields CSARPSTSGSTDTQYF.

This rearrangement joins TRBV6-2 or TRBV6-3 to TRBJ2-2; D not certain. The CDR3 loop spans 13 amino acids. Germline V gene sequence: CDR1 MNHEY, CDR2 SVGEGT. V lost 7 bases and J lost 7, with 13 bases in between. The DNA for the CDR3 is TGTGCCAGCACGCGTACAAGGGTCGGGGAGCTGTTTTTT. Translated: CASTRTRVGELFF.

The chain recombines TRBV13 with TRBJ1-6; the D gene is possibly TRBD1 (5 bases). Germline lookup yields CDR1 PRHDT and CDR2 FYEKMQ (reference sequence). Trimming cost V 5 bases and J 11 bases, with 13 bases left between them. There are 13 residues in the CDR3. The CDR3 here is CASSVVDRPPLHF. DNA of the CDR3: TGTGCCAGCAGCGTAGTCGACAGACCACCCCTCCACTTT.

Turning to this clonotype: Just one base apart from a much larger clone, this may be a read error. The CDR3, as DNA: TGCGCCAGCAGCTTGACGGGGTACACAGATGCGCAGTATTTT. Amino acid sequence: CASSLTGYTDAQYF. V is TRBV5-1 and J is TRBJ2-3, with a weak D call TRBD2 (5 bases). The CDR3 runs 14 residues. CDR1 is SGHRS, CDR2 YFSETQ, per germline.